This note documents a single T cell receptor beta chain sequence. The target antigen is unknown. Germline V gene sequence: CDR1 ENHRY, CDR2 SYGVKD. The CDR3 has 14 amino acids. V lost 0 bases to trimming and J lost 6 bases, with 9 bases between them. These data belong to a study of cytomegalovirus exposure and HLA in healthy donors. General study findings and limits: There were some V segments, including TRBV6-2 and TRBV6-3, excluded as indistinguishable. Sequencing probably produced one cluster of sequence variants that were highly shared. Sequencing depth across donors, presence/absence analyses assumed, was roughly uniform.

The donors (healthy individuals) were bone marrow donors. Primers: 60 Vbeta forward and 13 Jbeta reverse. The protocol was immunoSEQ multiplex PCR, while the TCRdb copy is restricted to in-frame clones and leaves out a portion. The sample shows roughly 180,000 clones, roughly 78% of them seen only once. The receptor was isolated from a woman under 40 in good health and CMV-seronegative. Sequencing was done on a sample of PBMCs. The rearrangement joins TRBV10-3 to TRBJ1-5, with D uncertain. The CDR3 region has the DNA TGTGCCATCAGTGAGTCGTGCTGTAGTCAGCCCCAGCATTTT. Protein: CAISESCCSQPQHF.